The clone carrying this TCR beta chain was counted many times. What it binds is not known. The data originate from a study of CD8 T cells in ankylosing spondylitis. Points from the study as a whole: Researchers report that disease-linked clones proved CD8+ and relatively rare in peripheral blood. The study identified a TCR beta motif of roughly eight highly homologous variants that appeared characteristic of ankylosing spondylitis blood.

Germline V gives CDR1 DFQATT, CDR2 SNEGSKA (reference sequence). The V segment lost 5 bases and the J segment 6 bases; nucleotides outside the gene matches: 4. CDR3 length: 13 amino acids. By quantitative 5'-RACE with molecular barcodes, the TCR beta libraries were made. TCRdb re-derived calls from the 5' RACE reads in MiXCR, one entry per CDR3 protein. Of tens of thousands of distinct CDR3 sequences in the sample, 6% to 8% are singletons; the top ten hold around 5%. This TCR was sampled from a male donor with ankylosing spondylitis. Sequencing used synovial fluid, either unsorted or a sorted T cell fraction (not recorded which). The rearrangement links TRBV20-1 to TRBJ1-6; the match to TRBD1 covers 7 bases. The chain's CDR3 is CSAEGQPNSPLHF. In DNA form, the CDR3 reads TGCAGTGCTGAGGGACAGCCTAATTCACCCCTCCACTTT.